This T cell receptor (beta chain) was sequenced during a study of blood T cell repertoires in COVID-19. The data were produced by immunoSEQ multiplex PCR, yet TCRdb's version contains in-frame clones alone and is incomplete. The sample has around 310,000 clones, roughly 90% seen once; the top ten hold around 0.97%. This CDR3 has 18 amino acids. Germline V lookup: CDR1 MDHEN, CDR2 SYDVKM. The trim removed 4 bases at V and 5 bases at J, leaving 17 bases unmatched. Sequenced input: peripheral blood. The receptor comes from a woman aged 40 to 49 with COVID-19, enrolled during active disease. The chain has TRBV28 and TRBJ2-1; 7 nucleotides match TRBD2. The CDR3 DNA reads TGTGCCAGCAGTTACGACCGGAAAGGGGCGGGAGATCACAATGAGCAGTTCTTC. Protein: CASSYDRKGAGDHNEQFF.